This entry features one T cell receptor beta chain sequence. Antigen specificity is unknown. Expansion with viral peptide pools was applied to antigen-specific CD4+ T cells by the ViraFEST assay prior to sequencing. Subsequent to a culture period of about ten days, CD4+ T cells were isolated. The participants, recipients of two vaccine doses, got either BNT162b2 or mRNA-1273. IL-2 at about 9.7 IU/ml and peptides at 8.5 to 10 ug/ml were added to cultured PBMC, around 1.9 million per well. These data are taken from a study of vaccination effects on CD4 cells after COVID-19. Overall study context: It was a median of 72 days after the second dose that post-vaccine samples were obtained. General observations from the study: There was marked clonal contraction among infection- and vaccine-induced clones late after vaccination. Only a single clone (1 of 255 vaccine-induced clones in healthy vaccinees) cross-reacted with common cold coronaviruses.

Only in-frame clones appear in the TCRdb table, and some are missing; sequencing was by immunoSEQ multiplex PCR. Of fewer than 40,000 clones in the sample, approximately 82% were seen once. Specimen: CD4+ T cells from PBMCs cultured with HCoV-NL63 spike peptides, collected after COVID-19 vaccination. This TCR was sampled from a human donor who received a COVID-19 vaccine. Some clones in this sample may be carry-over from other donors' samples.

CDR3 in amino acids: CASSLQGGRTDTQYF. For the CDR3, the DNA is TGTGCCAGCAGTTTACAGGGGGGGCGCACAGATACGCAGTATTTT. The gene calls are TRBV27 and TRBJ2-3; D may be TRBD1 or TRBD2 (7 bases each). The ends were cut back, 2 bases at V and 1 base at J, with 10 bases in the middle. Germline V gene data show CDR1 as MNHEY and CDR2 as SMNVEV (reference sequence). This CDR3 contains 15 residues.